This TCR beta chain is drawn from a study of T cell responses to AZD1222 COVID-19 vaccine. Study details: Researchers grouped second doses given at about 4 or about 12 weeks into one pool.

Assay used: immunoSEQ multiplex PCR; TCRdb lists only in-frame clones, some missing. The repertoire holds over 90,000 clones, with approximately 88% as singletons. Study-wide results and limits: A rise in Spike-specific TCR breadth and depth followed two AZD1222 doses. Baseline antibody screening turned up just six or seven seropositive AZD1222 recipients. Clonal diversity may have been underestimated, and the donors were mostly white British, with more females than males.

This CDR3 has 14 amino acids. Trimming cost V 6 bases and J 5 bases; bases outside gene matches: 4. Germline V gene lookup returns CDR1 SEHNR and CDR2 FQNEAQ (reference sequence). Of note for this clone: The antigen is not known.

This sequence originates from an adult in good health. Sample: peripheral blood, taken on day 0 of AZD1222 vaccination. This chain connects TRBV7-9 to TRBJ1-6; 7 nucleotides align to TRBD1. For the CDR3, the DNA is TGTGCCAGCAGATGGACAGGTGATAATTCACCCCTCCACTTT. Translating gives CASRWTGDNSPLHF.